This T cell receptor (beta chain) comes out of a study of blood T cell repertoires in COVID-19. Study background: Samples of COVID-19 (acute and convalescent) were obtained from the United States, Italy and Spain. The cDNA or gDNA used as material had been derived from T cells, B-cell-depleted T cells, or PBMCs.

In the authors' methods: Reference gene primer amplification gave nucleated cell count estimates. TCRdb's copy holds only in-frame clones and misses some; the assay was immunoSEQ multiplex PCR. For V, J and clone size, that table is used; D and trimming come from the DNA. Of 100,000 or so clones in the sample, approximately 87% were seen once. The length of the CDR3 is 14 residues. Trimming stripped 3 bases from V and 5 bases from J, with 15 bases between. From germline, CDR1 is DFQATT and CDR2 SNEGSKA (reference sequence). This TCR was sampled from a woman in her twenties or thirties with acute or convalescent COVID-19. Specimen: peripheral blood. The J gene is TRBJ2-3, the V gene TRBV20-1; D remains unclear. The CDR3, as DNA: TGCAGTGCTAGTCCCCCGTCGGGTGGAGATACGCAGTATTTT. It is translated as CSASPPSGGDTQYF.